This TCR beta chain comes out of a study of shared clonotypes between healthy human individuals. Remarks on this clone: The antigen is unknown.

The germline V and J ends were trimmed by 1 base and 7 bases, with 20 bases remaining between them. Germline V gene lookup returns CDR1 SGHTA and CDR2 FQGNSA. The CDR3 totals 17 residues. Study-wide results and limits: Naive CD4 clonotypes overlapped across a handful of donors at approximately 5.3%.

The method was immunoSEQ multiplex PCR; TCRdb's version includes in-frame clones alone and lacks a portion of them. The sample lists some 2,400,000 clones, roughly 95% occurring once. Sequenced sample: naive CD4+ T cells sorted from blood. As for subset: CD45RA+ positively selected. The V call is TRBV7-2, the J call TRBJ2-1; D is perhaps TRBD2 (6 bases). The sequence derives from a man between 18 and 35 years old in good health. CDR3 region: CASSLVAGSRGGNEQFF. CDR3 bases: TGTGCCAGCAGCTTAGTAGCCGGGTCCCGTGGGGGGAATGAGCAGTTCTTC. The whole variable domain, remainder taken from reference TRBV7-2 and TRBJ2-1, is GAGVSQSPSNKVTEKGKDVELRCDPISGHTALYWYRQSLGQGLEFLIYFQGNSAPDKSGLPSDRFSAERTGGSVSTLTIQRTQQEDSAVYLCASSLVAGSRGGNEQFFGPGTRLTVL.